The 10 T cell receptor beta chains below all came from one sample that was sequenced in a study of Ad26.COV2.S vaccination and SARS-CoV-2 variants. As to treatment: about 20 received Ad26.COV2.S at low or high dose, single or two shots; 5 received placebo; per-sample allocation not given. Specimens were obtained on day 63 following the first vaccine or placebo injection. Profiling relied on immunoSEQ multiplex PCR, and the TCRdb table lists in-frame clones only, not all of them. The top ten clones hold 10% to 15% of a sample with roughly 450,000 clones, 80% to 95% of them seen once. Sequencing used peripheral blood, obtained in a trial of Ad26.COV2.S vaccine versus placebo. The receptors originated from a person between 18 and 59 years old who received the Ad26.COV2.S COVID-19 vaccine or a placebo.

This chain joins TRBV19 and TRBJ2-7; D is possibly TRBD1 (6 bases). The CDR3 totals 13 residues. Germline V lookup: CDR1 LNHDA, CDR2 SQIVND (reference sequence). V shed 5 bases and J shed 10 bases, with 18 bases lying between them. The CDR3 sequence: CASSPLTGSIQYF. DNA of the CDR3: TGTGCCAGTAGTCCCCTAACAGGGAGTATACAGTACTTC.

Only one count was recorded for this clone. The CDR3 DNA reads as TGCGCCAGCAGCCAAGGGGTAGCGGGAGGGTTCCCAGATACGCAGTATTTT. Translating gives CASSQGVAGGFPDTQYF. The V gene is TRBV4-3, the J gene TRBJ2-3; TRBD2 agrees at 11 bases. The V and J ends lost 1 base and 4 bases, in that order; junction bases with no gene match: 7. CDR1 is LGHNA, CDR2 YSLEER, per germline. The CDR3 loop spans 17 amino acids.

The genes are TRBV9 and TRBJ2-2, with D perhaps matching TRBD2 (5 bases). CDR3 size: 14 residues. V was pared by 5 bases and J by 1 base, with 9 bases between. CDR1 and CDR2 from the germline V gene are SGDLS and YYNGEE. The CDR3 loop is CASSTGVNTGELFF. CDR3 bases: TGTGCCAGCAGTACCGGGGTGAACACCGGGGAGCTGTTTTTT.

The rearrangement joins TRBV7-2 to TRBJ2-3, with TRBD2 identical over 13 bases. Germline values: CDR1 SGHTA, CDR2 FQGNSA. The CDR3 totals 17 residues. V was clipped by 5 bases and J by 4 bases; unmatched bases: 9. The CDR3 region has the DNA TGTGCCAGCAGCCGCTGGACTAGCGGGAGAGGGGCAGATACGCAGTATTTT. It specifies CASSRWTSGRGADTQYF. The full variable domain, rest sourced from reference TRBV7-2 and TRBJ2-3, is GAGVSQSPSNKVTEKGKDVELRCDPISGHTALYWYRQSLGQGLEFLIYFQGNSAPDKSGLPSDRFSAERTGGSVSTLTIQRTQQEDSAVYLCASSRWTSGRGADTQYFGPGTRLTVL.

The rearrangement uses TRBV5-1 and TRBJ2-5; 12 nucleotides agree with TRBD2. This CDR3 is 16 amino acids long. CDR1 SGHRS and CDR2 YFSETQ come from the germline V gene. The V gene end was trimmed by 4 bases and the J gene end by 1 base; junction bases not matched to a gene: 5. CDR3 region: CASSAGGLAGQETQYF. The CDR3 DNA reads TGCGCCAGCAGCGCGGGGGGACTAGCGGGCCAAGAGACCCAGTACTTC.

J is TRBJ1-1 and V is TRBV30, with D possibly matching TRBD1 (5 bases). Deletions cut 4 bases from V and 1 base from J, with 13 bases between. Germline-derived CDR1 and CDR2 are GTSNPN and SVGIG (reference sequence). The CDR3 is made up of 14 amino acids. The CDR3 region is CAWTGGDRNTEAFF. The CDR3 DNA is TGTGCCTGGACGGGGGGGGATCGGAACACTGAAGCTTTCTTT.

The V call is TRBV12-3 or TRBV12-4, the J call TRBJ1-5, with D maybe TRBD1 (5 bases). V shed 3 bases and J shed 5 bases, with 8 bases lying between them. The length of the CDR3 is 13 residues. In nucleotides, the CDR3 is TGTGCCAGCAGTTTCCAGGGCGATCAGCCCCAGCATTTT. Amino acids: CASSFQGDQPQHF.

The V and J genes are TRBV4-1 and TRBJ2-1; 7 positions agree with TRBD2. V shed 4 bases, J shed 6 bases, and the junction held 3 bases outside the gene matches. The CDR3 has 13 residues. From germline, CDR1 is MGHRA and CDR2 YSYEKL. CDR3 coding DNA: TGCGCCAGCAGCCTTCGGGAGGCCAATGAGCAGTTCTTC. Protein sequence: CASSLREANEQFF.

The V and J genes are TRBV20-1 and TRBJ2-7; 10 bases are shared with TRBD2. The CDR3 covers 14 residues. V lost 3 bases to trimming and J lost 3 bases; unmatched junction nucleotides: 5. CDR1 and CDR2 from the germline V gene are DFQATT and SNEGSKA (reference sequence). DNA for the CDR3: TGCAGTGCTAGTCCCTTAGCGGGAGGCTACGAGCAGTACTTC. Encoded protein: CSASPLAGGYEQYF.

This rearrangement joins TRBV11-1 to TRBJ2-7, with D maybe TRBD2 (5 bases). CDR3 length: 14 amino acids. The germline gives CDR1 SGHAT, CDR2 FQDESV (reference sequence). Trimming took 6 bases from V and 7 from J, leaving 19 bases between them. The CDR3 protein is CASSSAVSIEEQYF. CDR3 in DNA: TGTGCCAGCAGTTCAGCGGTCAGCATCGAGGAGCAGTACTTC.